The T cell receptor beta chain described here comes from a study of blood T cells in healthy people across ages. Through a sample-barcoded 5' primer and a J-beta primer mix, a second PCR was run for 7 to 11 cycles. Each cDNA molecule was tagged by a template-switch adaptor that had 12 random nucleotides. TCRdb ran MiXCR on the 5' RACE reads and lists one entry per CDR3 protein. The sample carries over 500,000 distinct CDR3 sequences, approximately 52% recorded once. General study results and limits: Changes seen in expanded clonotypes were possibly confounded by donor CMV status left unknown.

In the case of this clonotype: The antigen is not known. The junction differs from germline at one of its ends, possibly a read error.

Sequences were obtained from blood. The source is a woman at least 80 years old in good health.

In DNA, the CDR3 is TGTACCAGCAGCTTGGGACTAGGCGAGGTACATGAGCAGTTCTTC. It codes for CTSSLGLGEVHEQFF. This chain connects TRBV5-6 to TRBJ2-1; 8 bases agree with TRBD2. The CDR3 has 15 residues. CDR1 is SGHDT, CDR2 YYEEEE, per germline. The variable domain in full, with the rest retrieved from reference TRBV5-6 and TRBJ2-1, is DAGVTQSPTHLIKTRGQQVTLRCSPKSGHDTVSWYQQALGQGPQFIFQYYEEEERQRGNFPDRFSGHQFPNYSSELNVNALLLGDSALYLCTSSLGLGEVHEQFFGPGTRLTVL.